The 8 T cell receptor beta chains below were found in one sample sequenced in a study of shared clonotypes between healthy human individuals. CD45RO-negative CD8 cells positively selected for CCR7 made up the naive population, which excluded terminally differentiated effector memory CD45RA+ cells. Assay: immunoSEQ multiplex PCR; the TCRdb copy retains only in-frame clones and omits some. The table includes 800,000 to 950,000 clones, about 96% detected once. The sequencing input was naive CD8+ T cells sorted from blood. The receptor set was obtained from a man under 40 in good health.

The chain links TRBV5-6 to TRBJ2-7; the D gene is possibly TRBD2 (5 bases). The CDR3 contains 13 residues. Germline values: CDR1 SGHDT, CDR2 YYEEEE. Trimming removed 4 bases at V and 6 bases at J, with 14 bases between. DNA for the CDR3: TGTGCCAGCAGCCCGGGGAGTTTTCCCGAGCAGTACTTC. It codes for CASSPGSFPEQYF. Using reference TRBV5-6 and TRBJ2-7 for the parts outside the CDR3, the full variable domain is DAGVTQSPTHLIKTRGQQVTLRCSPKSGHDTVSWYQQALGQGPQFIFQYYEEEERQRGNFPDRFSGHQFPNYSSELNVNALLLGDSALYLCASSPGSFPEQYFGPGTRLTVT.

The chain combines TRBV5-1 with TRBJ2-1, with 10 bases that match TRBD2. The CDR3 has 18 amino acids. CDR1 is SGHRS, CDR2 YFSETQ, per germline. V gave up 5 bases and J gave up 7 bases; unmatched junction bases: 18. Here the CDR3 DNA reads TGCGCCAGCAGTCTTTCACTAGCGGGAAATCTGGTCAGTAATGAGCAGTTCTTC. It yields the protein CASSLSLAGNLVSNEQFF. The variable domain in full, completed from reference TRBV5-1 and TRBJ2-1, reads KAGVTQTPRYLIKTRGQQVTLSCSPISGHRSVSWYQQTPGQGLQFLFEYFSETQRNKGNFPGRFSGRQFSNSRSEMNVSTLELGDSALYLCASSLSLAGNLVSNEQFFGPGTRLTVL.

The chain links TRBV11-2 to TRBJ2-2; D possibly matches TRBD1 or TRBD2 (6 bases each). Germline CDR1 reads SGHAT; CDR2 reads FQNNGV. Trimming stripped 5 bases from V and 2 bases from J, with 18 bases between. CDR3 length equals 17 residues. The CDR3 reads CASSSVQGLFNTGELFF. The CDR3 DNA sequence: TGTGCCAGCAGCAGCGTACAGGGACTGTTCAACACCGGGGAGCTGTTTTTT.

This clone was detected only once. The V and J genes are TRBV7-8 and TRBJ2-3; TRBD2 aligns across 9 bases. CDR1 is SGHVS and CDR2 is FQNEAQ in the germline V gene. The CDR3 has 16 amino acids. Losses at the gene ends were 6 bases for V and 1 base for J; bases not matched to a gene: 8. CDR3 nucleotide sequence: TGTGCCAGCAGGCACCGACTAGCGGAAGGCACAGATACGCAGTATTTT. Translated: CASRHRLAEGTDTQYF.

Here the CDR3 reads CASSFGRAGEQYF. CDR3 sequence (DNA): TGTGCCAGCAGTTTTGGGAGGGCCGGTGAGCAGTACTTC. The J gene is TRBJ2-7, the V gene TRBV27, with 7 bases matching TRBD2. This CDR3 spans 13 amino acids. With V trimmed by 3 bases and J by 7 bases, 6 bases remained unmatched. Per germline, CDR1 MNHEY and CDR2 SMNVEV (reference sequence).

The chain recombines TRBV27 with TRBJ2-1; D gene ambiguous. This CDR3 is 11 amino acids long. V lost 10 bases to trimming and J lost 12 bases, with 16 bases between them. The germline V gene encodes CDR1 MNHEY and CDR2 SMNVEV (reference sequence). CDR3 region: CATGAYLGQFF. CDR3 bases: TGTGCCACCGGTGCCTATCTTGGGCAGTTCTTC.

With regard to this clone: The identical CDR3 is also encoded by other nucleotide sequences in the sample. The chain carries TRBV28 and TRBJ2-7; 9 bases line up with TRBD1. V trimming: 1 base; J trimming: 4 bases; junction bases outside the gene matches: 2. This CDR3 spans 14 amino acids. The germline V gene has CDR1 MDHEN and CDR2 SYDVKM. The CDR3 here is CASSLSGQGYEQYF. The DNA of the CDR3 is TGTGCCAGCAGTTTATCGGGACAGGGTTACGAGCAGTACTTC.

The gene calls are TRBV11-2 and TRBJ2-1; either TRBD1 or TRBD2 may supply D (5 bases each). Germline loops: CDR1 SGHAT, CDR2 FQNNGV. This CDR3 region has 14 residues. The V end lost 5 bases, the J end lost 4 bases, and 12 bases lay between the germline ends. In DNA form, the CDR3 reads TGTGCCAGCAGCCCTCGGGACCTTTACAATGAGCAGTTCTTC. It encodes CASSPRDLYNEQFF.